This TCR beta chain emerged from a study of shared clonotypes between healthy human individuals. Study results and caveats: Compared with clonotypes that all four donors shared, non-shared clonotypes had lower generation probabilities. Sampling used blood alone; tissue repertoires probably differ.

In the authors' methods: Junction-only sequences without quality scores came from ImmunoSEQ, so filtering differed. Libraries were prepared by immunoSEQ multiplex PCR; TCRdb keeps only in-frame clonotypes and omits some of them. Clone size and the V and J calls come from that table; the DNA yielded D and trimming. Among about 2.1 million clones, roughly 91% were seen once, and the ten largest hold around 1.7%. Naive CD8 isolation took CD45RO-negative cells positively selected for CCR7 and excluded terminally differentiated effector memory CD45RA+ cells. The donor population consisted of healthy HIV-negative adults with no recent acute infections or vaccinations. Note on this clone: Its antigen is not known.

The CDR3 loop spans 12 amino acids. Germline V gene sequence: CDR1 LGHNT, CDR2 FRNRAP. V shed 3 bases and J shed 2 bases, with 5 bases lying between them. The specimen was naive CD8+ T cells from PBMCs. The receptor was derived from a man aged 18-30 years in good health. Some clones in this sample may be carry-over from other donors' samples. This chain connects TRBV12-5 to TRBJ2-7; no clear D gene. CDR3 DNA: TGTGCTAGTGGTTTCGGAACCTACGAGCAGTACTTC. Translation gives CASGFGTYEQYF. The whole variable domain, filled in from reference TRBV12-5 and TRBJ2-7, reads DARVTQTPRHKVTEMGQEVTMRCQPILGHNTVFWYRQTMMQGLELLAYFRNRAPLDDSGMPKDRFSAEMPDATLATLKIQPSEPRDSAVYFCASGFGTYEQYFGPGTRLTVT.